This T cell receptor (beta chain) was obtained from a study of T cell repertoires in cytomegalovirus infection. CDR1 is SGHRS, CDR2 YFSETQ, per germline. The CDR3 extends over 14 amino acids. Trimming at V came to 7 bases and at J to 5 bases, leaving 6 bases not matched to a gene. In regard to this clonotype: Being one base from a much bigger clone, this may be a read error.

TCRdb recomputed calls from the reads with MiXCR, one row per CDR3 protein. The data hold tens of thousands of distinct CDR3 sequences, with more than 3% observed a single time. This receptor was taken from a human donor in good health (CMV status not recorded). Some clones in this sample may be carry-over from other donors' samples. J is TRBJ1-4 and V is TRBV5-1, with 9 bases identical to TRBD1. The sequencing input was PBMCs. The CDR3 here is CASGYGQGNEKLFF. The DNA for the CDR3 is TGCGCCAGCGGTTATGGACAGGGGAATGAAAAACTGTTTTTT.